A single TCR delta chain is shown here with its context. The antigen is undetermined. This sample was included in a study of Vδ1+ human thymocytes. Alphabeta T cells were depleted, then CD3+ Vdelta1+ Vdelta2- thymocytes were FACS-sorted. Sorted Vdelta1+ thymocytes were roughly 96% to 99.6% pure. General study findings and limits: Thymic TRG and TRD repertoires appeared highly polyclonal. Thymic delta-chain repertoires held roughly 20% Vdelta2 sequences and few Vdelta3, despite high sort purity. Bulk data may be misread because of unexpected Vdelta2 sequences.

The trim removed 0 bases at V and 4 bases at J, leaving 17 bases unmatched. There are 20 residues in the CDR3. Germline lookup yields CDR1 TSWWSYY and CDR2 QGS. Extracted RNA was reverse transcribed into cDNA. Multiplex PCR used pooled V-gene forward primers and a constant-region reverse primer to amplify CDR3s. TCRdb re-called clones from the multiplex PCR reads using CATT. The sample lists more than 45,000 delta-chain clones, over 12% occurring once. Material: Vdelta1+ gamma-delta thymocytes from the thymus. Subset of the sample: FACS-sorted CD3+ TCRalphabeta- TCRVdelta1+ TCRVdelta2- thymocytes. The V call is TRDV1, the J call TRDJ1; 10 bases map to TRDD3. The TCR originated in a girl under three years old who had congenital heart surgery. CDR3 DNA sequence: TGTGCTCTTGGGGAACTGAAATCCTCCTTACTGGGGGATGAAGGCGATAAACTCATCTTT. This sequence encodes CALGELKSSLLGDEGDKLIF.